The T cell receptor (beta chain) described here comes from a study of vaccination and CD4 T cells after COVID-19 (dated by TCRdb to between 2021 and 2022). Context from the whole study: Every convalescent patient had a positive nasal swab PCR test for SARS-CoV-2, with mild disease in 9 or 10 patients and severe disease in one. The convalescent cohort included six males and four females, with two Hispanic individuals, seven Caucasians, two Asians and one multiracial person. Participants received two doses of either the Pfizer-BioNTech BNT162b2 vaccine (n=8) or the Moderna mRNA-1273 vaccine (n=2). Post-COVID blood samples from convalescent patients were collected a median of approximately 100 days after diagnosis, with a range of roughly 35 to 180 days. Post-vaccine blood samples were taken a median of around 70 days after the second vaccine dose, with a range of about 12 to 250 days. The cultures were stimulated with overlapping spike peptide pools from SARS-CoV-2 and from the common cold coronaviruses HCoV-NL63, HCoV-OC43 and HCoV-229E. As controls, cultures received a CEFX viral epitope pool (the positive control), an HIV-1 Nef peptide pool (the negative control), or no peptide at all. The spike-specific CD4+ TCR repertoire was compared before and after mRNA vaccination in over nine COVID-19 convalescent patients and several infection-naive healthy vaccine recipients.

In the paper's terms, the treatment or condition label means: approximately 9-day PBMC culture with coronavirus spike peptide pools or control peptides (ViraFEST assay). The study used the ViraFEST assay, which expanded antigen-specific T cells with peptide pools and then identified expanded clonotypes by TCR sequencing. The positive SARS-CoV-2 PCR tests of the convalescent patients were dated from March to December 2020, before the Alpha, Beta and Delta variants emerged in the United States. PBMCs were cultured at roughly 1.9 million per well in IMDM supplemented with approximately 5% human AB serum and 8.5 to 10 IU/ml IL-2, with 9.5 to 10 ug/ml peptide pools added. Half of the culture medium was replaced with fresh IL-2-containing medium on days 3 and 7. After 10 days of culture, CD4+ T cells were isolated by negative selection using the EasySep CD4+ T cell isolation kit. PBMCs were separated from whole blood using Ficoll-Paque Plus gradient centrifugation and then either used fresh or cryopreserved at -140C. Triplicate wells were generally used for each culture condition.

In the case of this clonotype: There is no known antigen for this receptor. No base qualities exist here, and no much larger clone lies one base off it.

Trimming accounts for 6 bases at V and 8 bases at J, while the number of junction bases matched to no gene is 7. Counted from cysteine to phenylalanine, this CDR3 has 14 amino acids. The kept DNA is CDR3 alone, 42 bases in frame from the first base. The germline V gene gives CDR1 as SNHLY and CDR2 as FYNNEI. The protocol used for the library was PCR. DNA from cultured CD4+ T cells underwent TCR sequencing with the Oncomine TCR Beta short-read assay at the Johns Hopkins FTIC core. Genomic DNA was extracted from the cultured CD4+ T cells with the QIAamp micro DNA kit. The Oncomine TCR Beta libraries from cultured CD4+ T cells were pooled using unique dual indexes and then sequenced on an Illumina iSeq 100. As for the authors' bioinformatics: Non-productive sequences were removed, and CDR3s that did not start with C, did not end with F or W, or were shorter than 7 amino acids were discarded. The MANAFEST web application was used to identify antigen-specific clonotypes by comparing peptide-stimulated wells against reference wells and other culture wells. Positive clones required FDR below 0.05, an odds ratio above 5, and productive frequency above 0.1% in at least two of three replicate wells. A clonotype was classed as cross-reactive if the clonotype showed significant expansion both in SARS-CoV-2 spike wells and in at least one common cold coronavirus spike condition. Levenshtein distances (stringdist) and unrooted phylogenetic trees (ape) in R version 3.6.1 were used to assess CDR3 homology. The public reads were run again by TCRdb, first through fastp at Q25 and then through MiXCR, and only productive beta chains were kept. Rows merge per CDR3 protein into single entries with the most common DNA and genes. V and J calls and clone size were set by TCRdb, not the authors. The sample includes approximately 15,000 distinct CDR3 sequences, with around 53% observed a single time. Of the sample, under 13% is held by the ten largest clones.

Beyond this particular receptor, the publication reports: An increase in the median number of SARS-CoV-2-reactive clonotypes from approximately 21 after infection to 38 after vaccination was observed, but the change was not found to be significant. In convalescent patients, a median about 86% of post-vaccine SARS-CoV-2-reactive clones were detected only after vaccination, suggesting vaccine-specific priming. The study included relatively few convalescent patients and did not analyze early timepoints after natural infection. Of the vaccine-specific clones found in convalescent patients, nearly all (304 of 307) were mono-reactive for SARS-CoV-2 spike instead of being cross-reactive with common cold coronaviruses.

Source material: CD4+ T cells from blood, cultured in vitro. The rearranged segments are TRBV2 and TRBJ1-4; TRBD1 fits 9 bases in the junction. This TCR derives from a human donor who had recovered from COVID-19. The CDR3 loop reads CASRLQGANEKLFF. The DNA is as follows: TGTGCCAGCAGATTACAGGGGGCGAACGAAAAACTGTTTTTT.